This T cell receptor beta chain derives from a study of graft-versus-host responses after intestinal transplantation. Turning to the study itself: Recipients uniformly received anti-thymocyte globulin induction, followed by tacrolimus and steroids for around 3 years.

Overall study results and limits: Detected in recipient marrow were GvH clones, some of which were first observed in ileum or blood. Allografts of patients with graft-donor T cell macrochimerism showed high graft-versus-host to host-versus-graft clone ratios.

TCRdb keeps only in-frame clones here, not all; method: immunoSEQ multiplex PCR. The sample lists approximately 89,000 clones, approximately 95% occurring once. Details on this clone: Its matching antigen is unknown.

Germline CDR1 SGHAT, CDR2 FQNNGV. The CDR3 is made up of 15 amino acids. Trimming took 1 base from V and 8 from J, leaving 15 bases between them. This TCR was recovered from a human donor who was the organ donor for an intestinal transplant. This specimen was unstimulated CD8+ T cells sorted from spleen or lymph node cells, taken before transplant. V gene TRBV11-2 combines with J gene TRBJ1-5, with D tentatively TRBD1 (6 bases). The CDR3 reads CASSLVGGGAKPQHF. The CDR3 coding sequence is TGTGCCAGCAGCTTAGTAGGTGGGGGCGCGAAGCCCCAGCATTTT.